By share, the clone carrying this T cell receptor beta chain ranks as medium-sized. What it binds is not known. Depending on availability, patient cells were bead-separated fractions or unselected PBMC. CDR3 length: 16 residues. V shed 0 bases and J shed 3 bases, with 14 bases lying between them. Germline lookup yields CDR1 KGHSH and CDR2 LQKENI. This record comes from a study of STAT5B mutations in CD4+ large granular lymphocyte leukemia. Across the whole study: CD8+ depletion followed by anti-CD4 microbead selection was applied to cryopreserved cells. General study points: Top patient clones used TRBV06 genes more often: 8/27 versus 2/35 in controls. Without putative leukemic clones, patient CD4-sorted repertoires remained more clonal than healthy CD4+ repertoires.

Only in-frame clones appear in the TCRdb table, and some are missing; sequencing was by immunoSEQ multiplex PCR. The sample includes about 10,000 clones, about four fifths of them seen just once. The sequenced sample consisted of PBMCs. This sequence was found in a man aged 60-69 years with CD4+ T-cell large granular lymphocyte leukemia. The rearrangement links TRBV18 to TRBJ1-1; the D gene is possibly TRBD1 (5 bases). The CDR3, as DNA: TGTGCCAGCTCACCACCGGGTCCCGGGGGATACACTGAAGCTTTCTTT. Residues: CASSPPGPGGYTEAFF.